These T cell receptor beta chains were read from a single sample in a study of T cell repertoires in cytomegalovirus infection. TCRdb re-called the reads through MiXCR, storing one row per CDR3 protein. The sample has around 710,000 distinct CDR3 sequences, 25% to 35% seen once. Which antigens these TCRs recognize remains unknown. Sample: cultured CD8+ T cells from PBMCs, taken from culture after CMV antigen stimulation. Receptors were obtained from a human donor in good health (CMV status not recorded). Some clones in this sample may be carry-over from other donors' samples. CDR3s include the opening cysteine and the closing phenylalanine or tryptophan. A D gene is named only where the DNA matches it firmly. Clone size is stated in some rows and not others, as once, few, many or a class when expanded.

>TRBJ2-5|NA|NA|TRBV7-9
CASSLAGMEKETQYF
TGTGCCAGCAGCTTAGCCGGGATGGAAAAAGAGACCCAGTACTTC
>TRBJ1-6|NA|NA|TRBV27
CASMKYSYNSPLHF
TGTGCCAGCATGAAGTACTCCTATAATTCACCCCTCCACTTT
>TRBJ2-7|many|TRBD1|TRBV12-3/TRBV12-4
CASSAGTGLYEQYF
TGTGCCAGCAGTGCCGGGACAGGGTTGTACGAGCAGTACTTC
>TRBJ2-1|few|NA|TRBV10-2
CAGGAGGPYNEQFF
TGCGCCGGCGGGGCCGGGGGTCCCTACAATGAGCAGTTCTTC
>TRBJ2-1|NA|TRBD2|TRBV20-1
CSARPSGGGLDEQFF
TGCAGTGCTAGACCCAGCGGGGGGGGCCTCGATGAGCAGTTCTTC
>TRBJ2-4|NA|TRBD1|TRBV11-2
CASSLGDRAGDIQYF
TGTGCCAGCAGCTTAGGGGACAGGGCAGGGGACATTCAGTACTTC
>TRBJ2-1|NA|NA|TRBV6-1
CASSPFKGGNEQFF
TGTGCCAGCAGTCCTTTCAAAGGCGGCAATGAGCAGTTCTTC
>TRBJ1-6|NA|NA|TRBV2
CASSPPRYNSPLHF
TGTGCCAGCAGTCCCCCGCGGTATAATTCACCCCTCCACTTT
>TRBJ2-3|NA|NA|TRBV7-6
CASSSRPGLNTDTQYF
TGTGCCAGCAGCTCCAGACCGGGACTTAACACAGATACGCAGTATTTT
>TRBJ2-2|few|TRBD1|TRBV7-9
CASSLHRGGTKTGELFF
TGTGCCAGCAGCTTACACAGAGGGGGCACCAAAACCGGGGAGCTGTTTTTT
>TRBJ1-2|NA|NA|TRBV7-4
CASSPGEDNYGYTF
TGTGCCAGCAGCCCCGGGGAGGACAACTATGGCTACACCTTC
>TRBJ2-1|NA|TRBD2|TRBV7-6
CASSFGGGPEQFF
TGTGCCAGCAGCTTCGGGGGGGGGCCTGAGCAGTTCTTC
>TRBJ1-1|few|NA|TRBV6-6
CASLTSRGWNTEAFF
TGTGCCAGCCTTACCTCCAGGGGTTGGAACACTGAAGCTTTCTTT
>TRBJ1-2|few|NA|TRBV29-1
CSVPKATANFYGYTF
TGCAGCGTCCCCAAGGCGACAGCCAACTTCTATGGCTACACCTTC
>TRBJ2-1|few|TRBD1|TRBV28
CASSLGTGLDNEQFF
TGTGCCAGCAGTTTAGGGACAGGGTTGGACAATGAGCAGTTCTTC
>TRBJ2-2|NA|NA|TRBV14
CASSQDRWLRTGELFF
TGTGCCAGCAGCCAAGATCGGTGGTTGCGCACCGGGGAGCTGTTTTTT
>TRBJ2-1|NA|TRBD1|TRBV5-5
CASRPSQGATIYNEQFF
TGTGCCAGCAGGCCCTCTCAGGGGGCCACCATTTACAATGAGCAGTTCTTC
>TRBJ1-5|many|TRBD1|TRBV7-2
CASSLGTGNSNQPQHF
TGTGCCAGCAGCCTAGGGACAGGGAATAGCAATCAGCCCCAGCATTTT
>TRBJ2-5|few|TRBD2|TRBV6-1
CASSELTSGGPGETQYF
TGTGCCAGCAGTGAATTAACTAGCGGGGGGCCGGGGGAGACCCAGTACTTC
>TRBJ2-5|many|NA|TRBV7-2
CASSLGLRLQETQYF
TGTGCCAGCAGCTTAGGCCTCCGCCTTCAAGAGACCCAGTACTTC
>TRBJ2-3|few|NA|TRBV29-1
CSVDGGQTDTQYF
TGCAGCGTTGACGGGGGGCAGACAGATACGCAGTATTTT
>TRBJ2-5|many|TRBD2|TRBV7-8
CASSFPPHGTSGDTQETQYF
TGTGCCAGCAGCTTCCCCCCACATGGGACTAGCGGGGATACCCAAGAGACCCAGTACTTC
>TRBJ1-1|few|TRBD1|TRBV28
CASSSPGQLYTEAFF
TGTGCCAGCAGTTCCCCGGGACAGTTATACACTGAAGCTTTCTTT
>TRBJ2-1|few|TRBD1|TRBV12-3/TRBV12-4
CAGGQGLSYNEQFF
TGTGCCGGAGGACAGGGGCTTTCCTACAATGAGCAGTTCTTC
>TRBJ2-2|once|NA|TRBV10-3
CAISEPWGSANTGELFF
TGTGCCATCAGTGAGCCGTGGGGGAGCGCGAACACCGGGGAGCTGTTTTTT
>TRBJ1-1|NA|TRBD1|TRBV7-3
CATGTGGTEAFF
TGTGCCACCGGGACAGGGGGCACTGAAGCTTTCTTT
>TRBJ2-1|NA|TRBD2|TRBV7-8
CASSLAHGGASGNEQFF
TGTGCCAGCAGCTTAGCACACGGGGGGGCCAGCGGTAATGAGCAGTTCTTC
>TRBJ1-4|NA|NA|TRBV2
CASIEQQRATNEKLFF
TGTGCCAGCATCGAACAGCAGCGTGCAACTAATGAAAAACTGTTTTTT
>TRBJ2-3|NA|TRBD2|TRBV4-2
CASSQGVGGGAVDTQYF
TGTGCCAGCAGCCAAGGGGTCGGCGGGGGGGCCGTAGATACGCAGTATTTT
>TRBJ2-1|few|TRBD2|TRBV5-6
CASSAWVLAGAYNEQFF
TGTGCCAGCTCAGCTTGGGTGCTAGCGGGGGCATACAATGAGCAGTTCTTC
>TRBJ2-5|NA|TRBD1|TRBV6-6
CASSPDRVKETQYF
TGTGCCAGCAGCCCCGACAGGGTGAAAGAGACCCAGTACTTC
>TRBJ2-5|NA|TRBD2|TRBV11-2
CASSSHGRGGETQYF
TGTGCCAGCAGCTCCCATGGACGGGGGGGAGAGACCCAGTACTTC
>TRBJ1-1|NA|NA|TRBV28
CASRLGGNTEAFF
TGTGCCAGCAGGCTGGGTGGGAACACTGAAGCTTTCTTT
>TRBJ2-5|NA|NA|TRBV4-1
CASSPTAVQETQYF
TGCGCCAGCAGCCCGACGGCGGTCCAAGAGACCCAGTACTTC
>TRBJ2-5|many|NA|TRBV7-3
CASSSGQKETQYF
TGTGCCAGCAGCTCCGGACAGAAAGAGACCCAGTACTTC
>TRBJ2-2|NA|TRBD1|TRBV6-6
CASSYYDRGTGELFF
TGTGCCAGCAGTTACTATGACAGGGGTACCGGGGAGCTGTTTTTT
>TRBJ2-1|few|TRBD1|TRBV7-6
CASSPDRVKQFF
TGTGCCAGCAGCCCGGACAGGGTAAAGCAGTTCTTC
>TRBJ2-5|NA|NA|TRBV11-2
CASSLWRGKETQYF
TGTGCCAGCAGCTTATGGCGGGGAAAAGAGACCCAGTACTTC
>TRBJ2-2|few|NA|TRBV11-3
CASSSRFFNTGELFF
TGTGCCAGCAGCTCGCGGTTTTTCAACACCGGGGAGCTGTTTTTT
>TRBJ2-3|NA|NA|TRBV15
CATSPSFTDTQYF
TGTGCCACCAGCCCCAGCTTCACAGATACGCAGTATTTT
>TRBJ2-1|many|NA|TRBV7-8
CASSRPPSSYNEQFF
TGTGCCAGCAGCCGTCCCCCAAGCTCCTACAATGAGCAGTTCTTC
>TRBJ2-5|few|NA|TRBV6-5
CASSYSTGTGETQYF
TGTGCCAGCAGTTACTCAACAGGGACCGGGGAGACCCAGTACTTC
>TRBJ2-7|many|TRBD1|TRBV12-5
CASGLQPTGSSYEQYF
TGTGCTAGTGGTTTGCAACCGACAGGGAGCTCCTACGAGCAGTACTTC
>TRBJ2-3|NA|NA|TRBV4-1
CASSQARGGATDTQYF
TGTGCCAGCAGCCAAGCTAGGGGTGGCGCCACAGATACGCAGTATTTT
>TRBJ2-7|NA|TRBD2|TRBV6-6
CASSYSGGGYEQYF
TGTGCCAGCAGTTACTCGGGGGGGGGGTACGAGCAGTACTTC
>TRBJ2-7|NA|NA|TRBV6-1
CASKAEGGPSYEQYF
TGTGCCAGCAAGGCCGAAGGGGGGCCCTCCTACGAGCAGTACTTC
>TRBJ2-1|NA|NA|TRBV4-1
CASSYGPEQFF
TGCGCCAGCAGCTACGGGCCTGAGCAGTTCTTC
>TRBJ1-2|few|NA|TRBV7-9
CASSLSHPF
TGTGCCAGCAGCTTGAGTCACCCCTTC
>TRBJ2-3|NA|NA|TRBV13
CASSLIETGRYRDTQYF
TGTGCCAGCAGCTTGATCGAGACAGGGAGGTATAGAGATACGCAGTATTTT
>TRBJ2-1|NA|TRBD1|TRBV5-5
CASSNLRTGGYNEQFF
TGTGCCAGCAGCAATTTACGGACAGGGGGCTACAATGAGCAGTTCTTC
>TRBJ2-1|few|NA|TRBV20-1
CSARDTSGTKYREQFF
TGCAGTGCTAGAGATACCTCGGGGACAAAGTACCGTGAGCAGTTCTTC
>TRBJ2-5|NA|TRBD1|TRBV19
CASSSSGTGSSGTQYF
TGTGCCAGTAGTTCCTCTGGGACAGGGTCCTCTGGGACCCAGTACTTC
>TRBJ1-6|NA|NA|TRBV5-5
CASTLRLIDNSPLHF
TGTGCCAGCACCCTGCGACTTATTGATAATTCACCCCTCCACTTT
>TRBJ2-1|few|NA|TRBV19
CASSIKDNYNEQFF
TGTGCCAGTAGTATAAAGGACAACTACAATGAGCAGTTCTTC
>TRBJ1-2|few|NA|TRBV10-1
CATSNGGNGYTF
TGCGCCACCTCGAACGGGGGCAATGGCTACACCTTC
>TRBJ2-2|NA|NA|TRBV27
CASSLSQSNTGELFF
TGTGCCAGCAGTTTATCTCAGTCCAACACCGGGGAGCTGTTTTTT
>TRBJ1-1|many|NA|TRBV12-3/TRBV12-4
CASSFTEAFF
TGTGCCAGCAGCTTCACTGAAGCTTTCTTT
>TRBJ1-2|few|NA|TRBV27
CASRPRGGAYGYTF
TGTGCCAGCAGACCACGGGGGGGGGCCTATGGCTACACCTTC
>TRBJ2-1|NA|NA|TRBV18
CASSNELYNEQFF
TGTGCCAGCTCAAACGAACTCTACAATGAGCAGTTCTTC